These 17 T cell receptor beta chains were sequenced from one sample in a study of OX40 agonist ivuxolimab in advanced cancers. To prepare the library, the immunoSEQ multiplex PCR assay was applied. The source is immuneACCESS, and TCRdb retained only in-frame sequences with V and J called. Part of the clones is not carried over; for the studies checked, unresolved V genes explain less than half of this, and the remainder is unexplained. For this sample the table gives 35,000 to 55,000 clones, of which around 89% were detected only once. The ten largest account for 4.5% to 6% of the sample. The sample was CD4+ or CD8+ T cells sorted from blood, taken in a trial of the OX40 agonist ivuxolimab. These receptors all stem from an adult with an advanced solid tumor such as melanoma, head and neck, liver or kidney cancer.

This clone came up a few times. The chain recombines TRBV27 with TRBJ1-5, with D tentatively TRBD1 (6 bases). CDR1 is MNHEY and CDR2 is SMNVEV in the germline V gene (reference sequence). V dropped 3 bases and J dropped 5 bases, with 11 bases sitting between them. The CDR3 contains 14 residues. CDR3: CASSFSQGHQPQHF. The CDR3 bases are TGTGCCAGCAGTTTCAGTCAGGGGCATCAGCCCCAGCATTTT.

The V call is TRBV6-1, the J call TRBJ2-7, with D perhaps being TRBD1 or TRBD2 (6 bases each). In germline, CDR1 is MNHNS, CDR2 SASEGT. V was clipped by 8 bases and J by 0 bases, with 14 bases between them. CDR3 length: 14 amino acids. CDR3 bases: TGTGCCAGCCTGCGGGACAAAAACTCCTACGAGCAGTACTTC. It yields the protein CASLRDKNSYEQYF.

The chain recombines TRBV6-6 with TRBJ1-4; D gene ambiguous. Germline assignment: CDR1 MNHNY and CDR2 SVGAGI (reference sequence). The ends were cut back, 6 bases at V and 5 bases at J, with 1 base in the middle. The CDR3 has 10 amino acids. CDR3 DNA sequence: TGTGCCAGCAGAAATGAAAAACTGTTTTTT. Translation: CASRNEKLFF.

The rearrangement joins TRBV29-1 to TRBJ2-1, with TRBD2 matching over 14 bases. The CDR3 consists of 14 residues. Germline CDR1 reads SQVTM; CDR2 reads ANQGSEA. V was pared by 4 bases and J by 7 bases, with 3 bases of the junction left unmatched. The CDR3 bases are TGCAGCGTTGCTGGACTAGCGGGAGGTAATGAGCAGTTCTTC. It yields the protein CSVAGLAGGNEQFF.

The gene calls are TRBV2 and TRBJ2-3, with TRBD1 as a possible D gene (5 bases). The length of the CDR3 is 14 residues. Germline V gene lookup returns CDR1 SNHLY and CDR2 FYNNEI. The V end was cut by 5 bases, the J end by 6 bases, with 15 bases between. CDR3 in amino acids: CASSLGRGKDTQYF. The CDR3 DNA follows: TGTGCCAGCAGTTTAGGTAGGGGAAAGGATACGCAGTATTTT.

This clone was picked up one time. The chain couples TRBV5-1 to TRBJ2-6; D gene uncertain. The germline gives CDR1 SGHRS, CDR2 YFSETQ. The V gene lost 5 bases and the J gene lost 2 bases, with 5 bases spanning the gap. The CDR3 loop spans 13 amino acids. CDR3 in amino acids: CASRGTGANVLTF. CDR3 in DNA: TGCGCCAGCAGGGGGACTGGGGCCAACGTCCTGACTTTC.

V usage is TRBV19 and J usage is TRBJ2-3; TRBD2 matches at 13 bases. V lost 8 bases, J lost 2 bases, and 7 bases stayed unmatched. The CDR3 spans 16 residues. Germline V gives CDR1 LNHDA, CDR2 SQIVND (reference sequence). The CDR3 is CASRKGTSGNTDTQYF. The DNA for the CDR3 is TGTGCCAGTCGTAAAGGGACTAGCGGGAACACAGATACGCAGTATTTT.

The V call is TRBV30, the J call TRBJ2-3; D tentatively reads TRBD1 or TRBD2 (5 bases each). The V and J ends lost 1 base and 3 bases respectively, with 14 bases between them. The germline gives CDR1 GTSNPN, CDR2 SVGIG (reference sequence). The CDR3 is made up of 15 amino acids. The CDR3 protein is CAWSEQGASTDTQYF. CDR3 sequence (DNA): TGTGCCTGGAGTGAGCAGGGAGCAAGTACAGATACGCAGTATTTT.

The chain employs TRBV30 and TRBJ2-1; D gene uncertain. V was shortened by 6 bases and J by 0 bases, with 9 bases between the two germline ends. This CDR3 region has 13 residues. Germline CDR1 reads GTSNPN; CDR2 reads SVGIG (reference sequence). This CDR3 is CACRAPSYNEQFF. The DNA of the CDR3 is TGTGCCTGCCGGGCCCCCTCCTACAATGAGCAGTTCTTC.

This chain links TRBV2 with TRBJ2-1; a weak D match, TRBD1 (6 bases). CDR1 and CDR2 (germline): SNHLY, FYNNEI. The CDR3 runs 13 residues. Trimming shortened V by 6 bases and J by 0 bases, and 6 bases separated the two germline ends. In nucleotides, the CDR3 is TGTGCCAGCAGCAGGGGCTCCTACAATGAGCAGTTCTTC. Residues: CASSRGSYNEQFF. Variable domain in full (rest from reference TRBV2 and TRBJ2-1): EPEVTQTPSHQVTQMGQEVILRCVPISNHLYFYWYRQILGQKVEFLVSFYNNEISEKSEIFDDQFSVERPDGSNFTLKIRSTKLEDSAMYFCASSRGSYNEQFFGPGTRLTVL.

The genes are TRBV28 and TRBJ2-2; D is perhaps TRBD1 or TRBD2 (5 bases each). There are 16 residues in the CDR3. V was trimmed by 3 bases and J by 2 bases, leaving 13 bases between them. Germline CDR1 is MDHEN and CDR2 is SYDVKM. The CDR3 loop is CASSLGVARNTGELFF. The DNA of the CDR3 is TGTGCCAGCAGTTTGGGGGTAGCGCGTAACACCGGGGAGCTGTTTTTT. The full variable domain, rest sourced from reference TRBV28 and TRBJ2-2, is DVKVTQSSRYLVKRTGEKVFLECVQDMDHENMFWYRQDPGLGLRLIYFSYDVKMKEKGDIPEGYSVSREKKERFSLILESASTNQTSMYLCASSLGVARNTGELFFGEGSRLTVL.

This chain connects TRBV11-1 to TRBJ2-7; TRBD1 agrees at 7 bases. Germline V lookup: CDR1 SGHAT, CDR2 FQDESV (reference sequence). CDR3 size: 11 residues. Germline trimming cut 5 bases from V and 7 bases from J; bases unmatched to any gene: 2. The CDR3 protein is CASSRRGEQYF. Written as DNA, the CDR3 is TGTGCCAGCAGCCGCAGGGGGGAGCAGTACTTC.

The chain uses TRBV7-8 and TRBJ2-7, with D maybe TRBD2 (6 bases). V lost 5 bases, J lost 0 bases, and 11 bases lay in between. The germline gives CDR1 SGHVS, CDR2 FQNEAQ. This CDR3 region has 14 residues. Here the CDR3 reads CASSPQTSSYEQYF. The CDR3 coding sequence is TGTGCCAGCAGCCCCCAGACTAGCTCCTACGAGCAGTACTTC.

This clone has just one count. The V call is TRBV7-3, the J call TRBJ2-1; D perhaps matches TRBD2 (6 bases). Germline V gene data show CDR1 as SGHTA and CDR2 as FQGTGA. V lost 0 bases, J lost 0 bases, and 6 bases lay in between. This CDR3 spans 15 amino acids. CDR3 residues: CASSLTGGSYNEQFF. Here the CDR3 DNA reads TGTGCCAGCAGCTTAACGGGGGGCTCCTACAATGAGCAGTTCTTC. The full variable domain, with the rest looked up from reference TRBV7-3 and TRBJ2-1, is GAGVSQTPSNKVTEKGKYVELRCDPISGHTALYWYRQSLGQGPEFLIYFQGTGAADDSGLPNDRFFAVRPEGSVSTLKIQRTERGDSAVYLCASSLTGGSYNEQFFGPGTRLTVL.

The chain uses TRBV4-2 and TRBJ1-1; D remains ambiguous. There are 15 residues in the CDR3. Trimming took 0 bases from V and 1 from J, leaving 9 bases between them. CDR1 and CDR2 (germline): LGHNA, YNFKEQ. CDR3 loop: CASSQELQRNTEAFF. The CDR3 nucleotides are TGTGCCAGCAGCCAAGAGCTACAGAGGAACACTGAAGCTTTCTTT.

Written as DNA, the CDR3 is TGTGCCAGCACCCCTAACTTGGTCGGCTCTGGAAACACCATATATTTT. Protein product: CASTPNLVGSGNTIYF. This rearrangement joins TRBV5-5 to TRBJ1-3; D not resolved. V was shortened by 6 bases and J by 0 bases, with 16 bases between the two germline ends. CDR1 is SGHKS, CDR2 YYEKEE, per germline (reference sequence). CDR3 length equals 16 residues. The full variable domain, with the rest looked up from reference TRBV5-5 and TRBJ1-3, is DAGVTQSPTHLIKTRGQQVTLRCSPISGHKSVSWYQQVLGQGPQFIFQYYEKEERGRGNFPDRFSARQFPNYSSELNVNALLLGDSALYLCASTPNLVGSGNTIYFGEGSWLTVV.

The chain combines TRBV5-1 with TRBJ1-5; the match to TRBD1 covers 7 bases. The germline V gene encodes CDR1 SGHRS and CDR2 YFSETQ. The CDR3 covers 19 residues. V dropped 0 bases and J dropped 2; count of bases not matched to a gene: 14. The CDR3: CASSLGPLDRDWGNQPQHF. The CDR3 DNA is TGCGCCAGCAGCTTGGGCCCCCTCGACAGGGATTGGGGCAATCAGCCCCAGCATTTT.